This is a list of T cell receptor beta chains from one sample in a study of response to subunit inactivated influenza vaccine. MiXCR, run by TCRdb on the RT-PCR reads, gives a single entry per CDR3 protein. The sample shows more than 150,000 distinct CDR3 sequences, approximately 12% of them seen only once. The source material was CD8+ T cells sorted from PBMCs, sampled around 25 months after vaccination. These receptor sequences come from a man aged 45 to 75 who received an inactivated influenza vaccine. Each CDR3 is given with its conserved first and last residue. D genes are given only for firm matches. Clone sizes are given selectively: once, few, many, or a class where the clone is expanded.

V gene,clone size,D gene,J gene,CDR3 protein,CDR3 DNA
TRBV6-2/TRBV6-3,few,.,TRBJ2-1,CASSYGTKSGEQFF,TGTGCCAGCAGTTACGGGACAAAAAGCGGTGAGCAGTTCTTC
TRBV12-3/TRBV12-4,many,.,TRBJ2-4,CASSSYRDKNIQYF,TGTGCCAGCAGCTCATACCGGGACAAAAACATTCAGTACTTC
TRBV27,once,.,TRBJ2-3,CASSFRGAEGTDTQYF,TGTGCCAGCAGTTTTCGCGGAGCGGAGGGCACAGATACGCAGTATTTT
TRBV4-3,.,.,TRBJ1-2,CASSRGDLGGRGYTF,TGCGCCAGCAGCCGGGGGGACCTGGGTGGGAGAGGCTACACCTTC
TRBV20-1,.,TRBD1,TRBJ2-4,CSAGTGTEFIQYF,TGCAGTGCTGGGACCGGGACAGAATTCATTCAGTACTTC
TRBV20-1,few,.,TRBJ2-7,CSARDRDAAYEQYF,TGCAGTGCTAGAGATCGTGACGCAGCCTACGAGCAGTACTTC
TRBV11-2,few,.,TRBJ2-1,CASSYPPRRHNEQFF,TGTGCCAGCAGCTACCCACCCCGACGACACAATGAGCAGTTCTTC
TRBV29-1,few,TRBD1,TRBJ2-7,CSVSDRDYEQYF,TGCAGCGTTTCAGACAGGGACTACGAGCAGTACTTC
TRBV11-2,few,TRBD1,TRBJ2-7,CASSAAGTGTYEQYF,TGTGCCAGCAGCGCTGCCGGGACAGGTACCTACGAGCAGTACTTC
TRBV27,.,.,TRBJ1-5,CASSLYGGTNQPQHF,TGTGCCAGCAGTTTATACGGGGGCACCAATCAGCCCCAGCATTTT
TRBV7-2,many,.,TRBJ1-2,CASSLYMRGEGYTF,TGTGCCAGCAGCTTATATATGAGGGGCGAAGGCTACACCTTC
TRBV15,.,TRBD1,TRBJ1-5,CATSLRDSDFGNQPQHF,TGTGCCACCAGCCTCCGGGACAGTGATTTTGGCAATCAGCCCCAGCATTTT
TRBV4-2,few,.,TRBJ1-1,CASSEDDRTGAGTEAFF,TGTGCCAGCAGCGAAGACGATCGGACGGGTGCGGGGACTGAAGCTTTCTTT
TRBV12-3/TRBV12-4,many,.,TRBJ1-3,CASSLGALALSGNTIYF,TGTGCCAGCAGTTTAGGCGCACTAGCTCTCTCTGGAAACACCATATATTTT
TRBV2,few,.,TRBJ2-1,CASERFNNEQFF,TGTGCCAGCGAGCGGTTCAACAATGAGCAGTTCTTC
TRBV15,.,TRBD1,TRBJ1-6,CATSRKGASSPLHF,TGTGCCACCAGCAGGAAGGGGGCTAGTTCACCCCTCCACTTT
TRBV25-1,few,TRBD1,TRBJ2-5,CASTWDRDQETQYF,TGTGCCAGCACTTGGGACAGGGACCAAGAGACCCAGTACTTC
TRBV4-3,.,.,TRBJ1-1,CASSQGGEFEAFF,TGCGCCAGCAGCCAAGGAGGGGAATTTGAAGCTTTCTTT
TRBV5-5,many,TRBD1,TRBJ2-2,CASSLDRDTGELFF,TGTGCCAGCAGCTTAGACAGGGACACCGGGGAGCTGTTTTTT
TRBV20-1,.,TRBD1,TRBJ1-5,CSAGSDRVNNQPQHF,TGCAGTGCTGGATCGGACAGGGTTAACAATCAGCCCCAGCATTTT
TRBV6-1,.,.,TRBJ2-3,CASSEAGRISTDTQYF,TGTGCCAGCAGTGAAGCGGGGCGGATAAGCACAGATACGCAGTATTTT
TRBV7-9,.,.,TRBJ2-7,CASSSWVRHYEQYF,TGTGCCAGCAGCTCGTGGGTCAGACATTACGAGCAGTACTTC
TRBV4-1,.,.,TRBJ2-7,CASSQGSQGGYEQYF,TGCGCCAGCAGCCAAGGAAGCCAGGGGGGTTACGAGCAGTACTTC
TRBV29-1,.,.,TRBJ2-7,CSVQGSPSYEQYF,TGCAGCGTCCAGGGTTCTCCCTCCTACGAGCAGTACTTC
TRBV5-6,few,TRBD1,TRBJ1-1,CASSFGTVAMNTEAFF,TGTGCCAGCAGCTTTGGGACAGTTGCTATGAACACTGAAGCTTTCTTT
TRBV29-1,.,TRBD2,TRBJ2-1,CSASTSGGANEQFF,TGCAGCGCCTCGACTAGCGGGGGGGCCAATGAGCAGTTCTTC
TRBV20-1,many,.,TRBJ2-3,CSASPLTVITDTQYF,TGCAGTGCTAGCCCCTTGACAGTGATCACAGATACGCAGTATTTT
TRBV11-2,.,.,TRBJ2-2,CASSLTLNGGELFF,TGTGCCAGCAGCTTGACCCTGAATGGTGGGGAGCTGTTTTTT
TRBV20-1,.,TRBD1,TRBJ1-1,CSARDIDRGWTEAFF,TGCAGTGCTAGAGATATAGACAGGGGGTGGACTGAAGCTTTCTTT
TRBV27,.,.,TRBJ2-3,CASSPEGGPDTQYF,TGTGCCAGCAGCCCAGAGGGGGGCCCAGATACGCAGTATTTT
TRBV9,many,.,TRBJ2-7,CASSVADSSYEQYF,TGTGCCAGCAGCGTAGCCGATAGCTCCTACGAGCAGTACTTC
TRBV12-3/TRBV12-4,many,.,TRBJ2-1,CASSLLFNEQFF,TGTGCCAGCAGTTTACTGTTTAATGAGCAGTTCTTC
TRBV11-1,few,TRBD2,TRBJ2-1,CASSLVAGGLRIANEQFF,TGTGCCAGCAGCTTAGTAGCGGGAGGTCTACGTATTGCGAATGAGCAGTTCTTC
TRBV20-1,few,.,TRBJ2-1,CSARDLRSGTYNEQFF,TGCAGTGCTAGAGATCTCCGGAGTGGTACCTACAATGAGCAGTTCTTC
TRBV23-1,many,.,TRBJ2-3,CASSQSYFRVRGTDTQYF,TGCGCCAGCAGTCAATCCTATTTCAGGGTGCGGGGCACAGATACGCAGTATTTT
TRBV3-1,.,TRBD1,TRBJ2-2,CASSQGQGVNGELFF,TGTGCCAGCAGCCAAGGACAGGGGGTAAACGGGGAGCTGTTTTTT
TRBV6-1,few,.,TRBJ2-7,CASSLERRGRIYEQYF,TGTGCCAGCAGTCTTGAACGCAGGGGCAGAATCTACGAGCAGTACTTC
TRBV5-6,.,TRBD1,TRBJ1-2,CASSLGTGGNYGYTF,TGTGCCAGCAGCTTGGGGACAGGGGGCAACTATGGCTACACCTTC
TRBV7-9,few,.,TRBJ1-1,CASSLWDGNTEAFF,TGTGCCAGCAGCCTCTGGGACGGGAACACTGAAGCTTTCTTT
TRBV7-9,.,.,TRBJ1-1,CASSSGVGDTEAFF,TGTGCCAGCAGCTCAGGGGTCGGAGACACTGAAGCTTTCTTT
TRBV12-3/TRBV12-4,few,TRBD2,TRBJ2-7,CASRETSGGTYEQYF,TGTGCCAGCAGGGAGACTAGCGGGGGAACCTACGAGCAGTACTTC
TRBV29-1,.,.,TRBJ2-1,CSVELPPVDNEQFF,TGCAGCGTTGAACTCCCCCCTGTGGACAATGAGCAGTTCTTC
TRBV4-3,.,.,TRBJ1-4,CASSQSLAAATNEKLFF,TGCGCCAGCAGCCAATCCCTCGCGGCTGCAACTAATGAAAAACTGTTTTTT
TRBV6-2/TRBV6-3,.,.,TRBJ1-5,CASSSSWGNQPQHF,TGTGCCAGCAGTTCCAGTTGGGGCAATCAGCCCCAGCATTTT
TRBV28,.,.,TRBJ1-1,CASSSLRGRAFF,TGTGCCAGCAGTTCGCTGCGGGGGAGAGCTTTCTTT
TRBV5-6,few,.,TRBJ2-7,CASSFTTEVREQYF,TGTGCCAGCAGCTTTACGACGGAGGTCCGGGAGCAGTACTTC
TRBV20-1,.,.,TRBJ1-1,CSARSGDFGITEAFF,TGCAGTGCTAGATCTGGGGACTTCGGGATCACTGAAGCTTTCTTT
TRBV27,.,.,TRBJ2-2,CASSSLGRNTGELFF,TGTGCCAGCAGCTCCCTTGGCAGGAACACCGGGGAGCTGTTTTTT
TRBV25-1,many,.,TRBJ2-3,CASSTDTQYF,TGTGCCAGCAGCACAGATACGCAGTATTTT
TRBV7-2,many,.,TRBJ1-5,CASSPPGGSFQPQHF,TGTGCCAGCAGCCCGCCCGGGGGCTCGTTTCAGCCCCAGCATTTT
TRBV9,.,.,TRBJ2-3,CASIPLRSPDTQYF,TGTGCCAGCATCCCCCTCCGGAGCCCAGATACGCAGTATTTT
TRBV12-3/TRBV12-4,.,.,TRBJ2-1,CASSLRISYNEQFF,TGTGCCAGCAGTTTGCGGATCTCCTACAATGAGCAGTTCTTC
TRBV6-1,few,.,TRBJ1-1,CASSRTVGTEAFF,TGTGCCAGCAGCAGGACGGTAGGCACTGAAGCTTTCTTT